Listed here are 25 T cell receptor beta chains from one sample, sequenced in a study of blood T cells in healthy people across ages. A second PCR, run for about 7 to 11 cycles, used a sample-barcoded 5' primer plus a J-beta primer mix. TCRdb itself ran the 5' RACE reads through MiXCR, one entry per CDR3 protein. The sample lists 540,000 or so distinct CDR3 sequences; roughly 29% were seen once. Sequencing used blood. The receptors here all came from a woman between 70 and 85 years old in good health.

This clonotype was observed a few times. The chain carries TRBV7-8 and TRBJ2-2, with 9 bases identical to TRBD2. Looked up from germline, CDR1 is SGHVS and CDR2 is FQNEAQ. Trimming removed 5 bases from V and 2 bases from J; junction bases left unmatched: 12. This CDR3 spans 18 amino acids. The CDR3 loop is CASSILSRGGVNTGELFF. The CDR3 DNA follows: TGTGCCAGCAGCATCCTTTCGCGGGGGGGAGTTAACACCGGGGAGCTGTTTTTT.

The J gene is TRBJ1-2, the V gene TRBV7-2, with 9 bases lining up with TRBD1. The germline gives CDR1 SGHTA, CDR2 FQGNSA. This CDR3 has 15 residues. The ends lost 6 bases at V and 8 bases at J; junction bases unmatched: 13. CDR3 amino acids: CASRLQGAGAGGYTF. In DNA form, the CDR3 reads TGTGCCAGCAGATTACAGGGGGCGGGGGCCGGCGGCTACACCTTC.

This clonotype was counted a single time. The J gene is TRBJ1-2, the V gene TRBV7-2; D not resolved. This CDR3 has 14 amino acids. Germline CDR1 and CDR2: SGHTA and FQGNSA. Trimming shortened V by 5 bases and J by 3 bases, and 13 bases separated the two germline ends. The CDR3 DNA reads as TGTGCCAGCAGCCAGGACGCTGCGTACTATGGCTACACCTTC. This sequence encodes CASSQDAAYYGYTF.

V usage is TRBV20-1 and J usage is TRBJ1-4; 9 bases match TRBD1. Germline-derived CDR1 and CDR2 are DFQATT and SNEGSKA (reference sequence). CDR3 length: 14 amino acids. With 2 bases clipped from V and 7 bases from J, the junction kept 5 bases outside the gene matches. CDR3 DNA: TGCAGTGCTAGACACAGGGGGCAGGGTGAAAAACTGTTTTTT. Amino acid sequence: CSARHRGQGEKLFF.

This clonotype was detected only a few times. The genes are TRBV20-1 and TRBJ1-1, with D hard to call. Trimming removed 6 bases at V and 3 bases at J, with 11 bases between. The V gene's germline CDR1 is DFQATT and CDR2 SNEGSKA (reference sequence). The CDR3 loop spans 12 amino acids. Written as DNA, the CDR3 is TGCAGTGCGAGGAGGGTTTACACTGAAGCTTTCTTT. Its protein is CSARRVYTEAFF.

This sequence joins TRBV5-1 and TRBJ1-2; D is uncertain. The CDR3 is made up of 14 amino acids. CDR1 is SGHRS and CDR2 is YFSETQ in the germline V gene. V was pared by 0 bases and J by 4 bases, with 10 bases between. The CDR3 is CASSLEHVSYGYTF. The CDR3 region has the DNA TGCGCCAGCAGCTTGGAGCATGTGTCCTATGGCTACACCTTC.

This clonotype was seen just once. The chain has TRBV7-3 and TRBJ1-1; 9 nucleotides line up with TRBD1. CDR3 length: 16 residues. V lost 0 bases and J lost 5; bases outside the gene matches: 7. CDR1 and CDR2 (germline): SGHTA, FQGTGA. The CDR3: CASSLTFGTGLTEAFF. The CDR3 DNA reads TGTGCCAGCAGCTTAACGTTCGGGACAGGGTTAACTGAAGCTTTCTTT.

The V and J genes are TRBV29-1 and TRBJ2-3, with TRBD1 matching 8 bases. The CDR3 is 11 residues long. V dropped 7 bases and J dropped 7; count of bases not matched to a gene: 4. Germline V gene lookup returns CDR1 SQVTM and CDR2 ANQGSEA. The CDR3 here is CSAGQGNTQYF. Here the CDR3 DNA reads TGCAGCGCTGGACAGGGCAATACGCAGTATTTT.

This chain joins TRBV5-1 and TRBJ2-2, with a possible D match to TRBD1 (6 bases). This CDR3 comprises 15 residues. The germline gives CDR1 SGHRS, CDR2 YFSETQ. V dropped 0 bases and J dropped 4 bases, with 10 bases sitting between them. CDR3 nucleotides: TGCGCCAGCAGCTTGGAGGCGACAGGCACCGGGGAGCTGTTTTTT. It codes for CASSLEATGTGELFF.

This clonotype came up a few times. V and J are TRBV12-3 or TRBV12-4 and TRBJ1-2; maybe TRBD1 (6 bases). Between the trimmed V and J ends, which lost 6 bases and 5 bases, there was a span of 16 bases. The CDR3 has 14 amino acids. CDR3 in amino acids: CASRLQQGPYGYTF. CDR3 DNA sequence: TGTGCCAGCAGGCTCCAACAGGGACCGTATGGCTACACCTTC.

CDR3: CSVEDRYGSSSYNSPLHF. The CDR3 DNA sequence: TGCAGCGTTGAAGATCGCTACGGCTCTAGCTCCTATAATTCACCCCTCCACTTT. The V and J genes are TRBV29-1 and TRBJ1-6; the D is unclear. The CDR3 contains 18 residues. Trimming took 0 bases from V and 0 from J, leaving 15 bases between them. Germline-derived CDR1 and CDR2 are SQVTM and ANQGSEA.

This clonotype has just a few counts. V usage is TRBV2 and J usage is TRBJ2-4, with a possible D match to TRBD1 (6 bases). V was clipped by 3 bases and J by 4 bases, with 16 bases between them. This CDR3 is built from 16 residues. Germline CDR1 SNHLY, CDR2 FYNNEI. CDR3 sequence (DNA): TGTGCCAGCAGTGAGATGAGACAGGCGGGTAAAAACATTCAGTACTTC. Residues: CASSEMRQAGKNIQYF.

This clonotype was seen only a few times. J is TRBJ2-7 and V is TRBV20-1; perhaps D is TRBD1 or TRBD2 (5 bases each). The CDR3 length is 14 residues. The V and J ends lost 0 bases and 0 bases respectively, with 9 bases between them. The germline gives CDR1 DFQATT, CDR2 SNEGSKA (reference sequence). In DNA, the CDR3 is TGCAGTGCTAGAGATTCAGGGACCTCCTACGAGCAGTACTTC. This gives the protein CSARDSGTSYEQYF.

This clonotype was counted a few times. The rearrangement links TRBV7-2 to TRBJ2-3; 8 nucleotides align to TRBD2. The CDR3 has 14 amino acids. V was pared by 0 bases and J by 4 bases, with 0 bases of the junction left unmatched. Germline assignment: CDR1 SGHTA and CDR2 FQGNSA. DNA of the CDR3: TGTGCCAGCAGCTTAGCACTAGCGGCAGATACGCAGTATTTT. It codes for CASSLALAADTQYF.

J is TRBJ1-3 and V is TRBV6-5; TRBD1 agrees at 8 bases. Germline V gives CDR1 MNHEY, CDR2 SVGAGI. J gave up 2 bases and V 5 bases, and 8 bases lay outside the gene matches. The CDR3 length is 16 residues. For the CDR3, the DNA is TGTGCCAGCAGTAGACAGGGGATTAGGGCTGGAAACACCATATATTTT. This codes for CASSRQGIRAGNTIYF.

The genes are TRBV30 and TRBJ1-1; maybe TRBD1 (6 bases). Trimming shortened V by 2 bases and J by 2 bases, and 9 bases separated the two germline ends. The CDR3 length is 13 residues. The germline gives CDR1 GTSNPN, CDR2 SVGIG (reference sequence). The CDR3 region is CAWSSDRNTEAFF. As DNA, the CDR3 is TGTGCCTGGAGTTCGGACAGAAACACTGAAGCTTTCTTT.

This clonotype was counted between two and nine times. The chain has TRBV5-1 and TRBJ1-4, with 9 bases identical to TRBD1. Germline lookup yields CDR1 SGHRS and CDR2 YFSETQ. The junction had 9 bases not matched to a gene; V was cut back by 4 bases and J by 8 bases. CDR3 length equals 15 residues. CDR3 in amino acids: CASSPPGQGEEKLFF. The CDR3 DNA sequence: TGCGCCAGCAGCCCGCCGGGACAGGGTGAGGAAAAACTGTTTTTT.

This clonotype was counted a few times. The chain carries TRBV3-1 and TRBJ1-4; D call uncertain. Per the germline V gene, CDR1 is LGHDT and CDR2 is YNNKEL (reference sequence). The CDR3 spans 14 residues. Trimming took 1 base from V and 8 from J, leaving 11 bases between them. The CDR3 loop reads CASSQGTHGEKLFF. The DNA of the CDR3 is TGTGCCAGCAGCCAAGGGACCCACGGGGAAAAACTGTTTTTT.

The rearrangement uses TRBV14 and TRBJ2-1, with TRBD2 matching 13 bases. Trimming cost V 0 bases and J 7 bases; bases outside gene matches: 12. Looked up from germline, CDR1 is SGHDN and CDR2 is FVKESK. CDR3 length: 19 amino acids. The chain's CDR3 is CASSQDGLAGAYFLNEQFF. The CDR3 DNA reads TGTGCCAGCAGCCAAGACGGACTAGCGGGGGCCTACTTTTTGAATGAGCAGTTCTTC.

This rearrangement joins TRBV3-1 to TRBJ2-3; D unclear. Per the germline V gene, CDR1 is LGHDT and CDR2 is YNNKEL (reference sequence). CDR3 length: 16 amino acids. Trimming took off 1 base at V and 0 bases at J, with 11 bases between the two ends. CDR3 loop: CASSQGWGPSTDTQYF. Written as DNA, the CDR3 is TGTGCCAGCAGCCAAGGGTGGGGTCCTAGCACAGATACGCAGTATTTT.

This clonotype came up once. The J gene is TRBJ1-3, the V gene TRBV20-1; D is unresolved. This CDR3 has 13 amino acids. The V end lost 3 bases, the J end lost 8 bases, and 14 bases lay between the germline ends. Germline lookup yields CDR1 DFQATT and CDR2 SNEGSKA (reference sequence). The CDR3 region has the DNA TGCAGTGCTAGTCCGGGTTCGGGAGACACCATATATTTT. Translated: CSASPGSGDTIYF.

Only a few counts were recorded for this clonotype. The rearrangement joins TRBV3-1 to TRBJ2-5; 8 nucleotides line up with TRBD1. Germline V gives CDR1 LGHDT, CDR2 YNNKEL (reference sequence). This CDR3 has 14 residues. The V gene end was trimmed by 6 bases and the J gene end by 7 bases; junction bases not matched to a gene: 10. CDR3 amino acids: CASSYGQGSGTQYF. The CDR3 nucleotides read TGTGCCAGCAGTTATGGACAGGGCTCTGGGACCCAGTACTTC.

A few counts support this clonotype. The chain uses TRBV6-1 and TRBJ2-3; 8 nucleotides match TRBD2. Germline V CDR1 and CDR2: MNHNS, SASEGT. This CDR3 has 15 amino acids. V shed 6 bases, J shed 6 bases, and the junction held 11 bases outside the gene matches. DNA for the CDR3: TGTGCCAGCAGAGGGGGGAGTAGCGGGGCGGATACGCAGTATTTT. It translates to CASRGGSSGADTQYF.

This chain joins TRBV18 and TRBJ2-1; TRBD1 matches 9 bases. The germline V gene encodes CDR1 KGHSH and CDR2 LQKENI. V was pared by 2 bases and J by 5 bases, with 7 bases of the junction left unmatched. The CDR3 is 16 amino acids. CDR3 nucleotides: TGTGCCAGCTCACCAGTTGCCGGGACAGGGCACAATGAGCAGTTCTTC. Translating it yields CASSPVAGTGHNEQFF.

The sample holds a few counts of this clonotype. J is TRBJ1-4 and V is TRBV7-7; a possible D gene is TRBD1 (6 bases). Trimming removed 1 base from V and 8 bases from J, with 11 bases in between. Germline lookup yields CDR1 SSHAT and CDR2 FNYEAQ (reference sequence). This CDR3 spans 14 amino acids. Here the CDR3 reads CASSLGRGFEKLFF. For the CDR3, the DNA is TGTGCCAGCAGCTTAGGCAGGGGTTTCGAAAAACTGTTTTTT.